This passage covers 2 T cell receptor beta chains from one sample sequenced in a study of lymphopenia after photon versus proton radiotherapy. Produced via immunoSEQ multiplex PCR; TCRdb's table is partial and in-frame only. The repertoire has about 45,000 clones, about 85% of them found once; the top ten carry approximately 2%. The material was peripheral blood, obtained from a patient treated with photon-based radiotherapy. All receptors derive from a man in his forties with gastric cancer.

Here the CDR3 DNA reads TGTGCCATCAGGGCTCCGACAGGGAGGGAGGACACCAATGAGCAGTTCTTC. This translates into CAIRAPTGREDTNEQFF. V gene TRBV10-3 combines with J gene TRBJ2-1, with D perhaps assigned TRBD1 or TRBD2 (7 bases each). CDR3 length equals 17 residues. Germline CDR1 reads ENHRY; CDR2 reads SYGVKD. V was trimmed by 6 bases and J by 6 bases, leaving 24 bases between them.

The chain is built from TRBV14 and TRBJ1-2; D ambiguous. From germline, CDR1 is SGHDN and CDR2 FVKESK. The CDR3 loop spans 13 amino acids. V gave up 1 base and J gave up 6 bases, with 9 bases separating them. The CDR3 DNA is TGTGCCAGCAGCCAAGGACTGCCTAATGGCTACACCTTC. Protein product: CASSQGLPNGYTF. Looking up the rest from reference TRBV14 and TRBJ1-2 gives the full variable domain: EAGVTQFPSHSVIEKGQTVTLRCDPISGHDNLYWYRRVMGKEIKFLLHFVKESKQDESGMPNNRFLAERTGGTYSTLKVQPAELEDSGVYFCASSQGLPNGYTFGSGTRLTVV.